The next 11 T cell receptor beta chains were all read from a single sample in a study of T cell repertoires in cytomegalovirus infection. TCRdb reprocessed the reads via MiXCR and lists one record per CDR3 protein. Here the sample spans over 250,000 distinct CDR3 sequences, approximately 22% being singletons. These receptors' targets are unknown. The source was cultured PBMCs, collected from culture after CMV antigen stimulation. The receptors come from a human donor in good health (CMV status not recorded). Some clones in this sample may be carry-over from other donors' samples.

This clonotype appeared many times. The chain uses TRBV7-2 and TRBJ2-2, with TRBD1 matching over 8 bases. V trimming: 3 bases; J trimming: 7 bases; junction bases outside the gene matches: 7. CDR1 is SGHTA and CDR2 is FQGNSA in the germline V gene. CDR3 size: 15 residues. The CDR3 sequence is CASSFAGGSNGELFF. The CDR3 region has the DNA TGTGCCAGCAGCTTCGCAGGGGGCTCCAACGGGGAGCTGTTTTTT. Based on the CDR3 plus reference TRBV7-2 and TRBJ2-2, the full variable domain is GAGVSQSPSNKVTEKGKDVELRCDPISGHTALYWYRQSLGQGLEFLIYFQGNSAPDKSGLPSDRFSAERTGGSVSTLTIQRTQQEDSAVYLCASSFAGGSNGELFFGEGSRLTVL.

The CDR3 sequence: CASSLLAGKQETQYF. CDR3 coding DNA: TGTGCCAGCAGTCTACTAGCGGGCAAACAAGAGACCCAGTACTTC. The chain recombines TRBV12-3 or TRBV12-4 with TRBJ2-5, with 9 bases matching TRBD2. The CDR3 loop spans 15 amino acids. The V segment lost 5 bases and the J segment 2 bases; nucleotides outside the gene matches: 6.

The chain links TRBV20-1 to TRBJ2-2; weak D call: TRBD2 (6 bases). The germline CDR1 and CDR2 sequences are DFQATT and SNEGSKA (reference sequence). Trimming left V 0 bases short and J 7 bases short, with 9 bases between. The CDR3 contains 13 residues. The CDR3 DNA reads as TGCAGTGCTAGAGAGGGGGGTCTCGGGGAGCTGTTTTTT. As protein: CSAREGGLGELFF.

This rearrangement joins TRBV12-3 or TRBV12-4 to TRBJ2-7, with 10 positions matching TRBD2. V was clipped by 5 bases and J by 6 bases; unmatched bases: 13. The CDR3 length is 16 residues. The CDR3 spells CASSPTKGLAGVEQYV. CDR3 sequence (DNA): TGTGCCAGCAGTCCTACGAAGGGCCTAGCGGGAGTCGAGCAGTACGTC.

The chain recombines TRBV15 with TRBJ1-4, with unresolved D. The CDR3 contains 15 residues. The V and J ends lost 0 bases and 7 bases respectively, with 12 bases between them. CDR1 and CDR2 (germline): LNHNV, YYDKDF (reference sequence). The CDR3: CATSRDLVGGEKLFF. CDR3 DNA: TGTGCCACCAGCAGAGATCTGGTGGGCGGTGAAAAACTGTTTTTT.

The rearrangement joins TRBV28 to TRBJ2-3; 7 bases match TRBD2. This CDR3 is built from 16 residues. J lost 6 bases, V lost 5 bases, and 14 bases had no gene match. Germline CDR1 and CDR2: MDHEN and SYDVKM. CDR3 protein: CASSTNRAGAGDTQYF. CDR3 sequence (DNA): TGTGCCAGCAGTACAAATCGGGCGGGAGCTGGTGATACGCAGTATTTT.

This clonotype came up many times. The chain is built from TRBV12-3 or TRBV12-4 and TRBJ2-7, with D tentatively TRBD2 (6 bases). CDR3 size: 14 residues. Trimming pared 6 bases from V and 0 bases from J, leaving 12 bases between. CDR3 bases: TGTGCCAGCAGCATGGGAGGTGCCTCCTACGAGCAGTACTTC. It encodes CASSMGGASYEQYF.

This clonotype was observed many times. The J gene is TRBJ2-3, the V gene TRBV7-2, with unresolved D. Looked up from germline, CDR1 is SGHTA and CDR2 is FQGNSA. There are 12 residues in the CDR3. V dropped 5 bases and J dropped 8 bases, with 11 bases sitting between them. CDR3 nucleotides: TGTGCCAGCAGCCGAGATCGTGGTACGCAGTATTTT. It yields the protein CASSRDRGTQYF.

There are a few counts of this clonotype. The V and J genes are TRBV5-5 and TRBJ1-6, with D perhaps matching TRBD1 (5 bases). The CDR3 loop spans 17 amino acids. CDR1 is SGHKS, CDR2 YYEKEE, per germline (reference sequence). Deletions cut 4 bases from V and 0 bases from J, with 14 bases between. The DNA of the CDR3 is TGTGCCAGCAGCCCAGGGCCGAAGAGCTCCTATAATTCACCCCTCCACTTT. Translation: CASSPGPKSSYNSPLHF. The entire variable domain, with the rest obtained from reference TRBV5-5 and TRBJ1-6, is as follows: DAGVTQSPTHLIKTRGQQVTLRCSPISGHKSVSWYQQVLGQGPQFIFQYYEKEERGRGNFPDRFSARQFPNYSSELNVNALLLGDSALYLCASSPGPKSSYNSPLHFGNGTRLTVT.

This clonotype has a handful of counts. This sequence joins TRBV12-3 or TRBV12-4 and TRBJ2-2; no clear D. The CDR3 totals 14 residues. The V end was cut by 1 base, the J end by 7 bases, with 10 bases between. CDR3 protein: CASSLGLWGGELFF. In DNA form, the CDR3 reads TGTGCCAGCAGTTTAGGATTATGGGGCGGGGAGCTGTTTTTT.

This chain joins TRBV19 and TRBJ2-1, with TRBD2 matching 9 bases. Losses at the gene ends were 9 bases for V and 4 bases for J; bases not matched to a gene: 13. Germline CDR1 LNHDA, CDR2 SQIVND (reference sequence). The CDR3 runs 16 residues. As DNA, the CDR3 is TGTGCCAGCGGTGGCGGGGGGGGGGTGGGGTACAATGAGCAGTTCTTC. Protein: CASGGGGGVGYNEQFF.